The 17 T cell receptor beta chains in this list originate from one sample, sequenced in a study of shared clonotypes between healthy human individuals. The assay was immunoSEQ multiplex PCR, and TCRdb's table has in-frame clones only and misses some. The sample yields under 1,100,000 clones, about three quarters seen once. Source material: memory CD4+ T cells sorted from blood. Documented subset: CD45RA-negative fraction. Receptors originate from a young man in good health.

The chain has TRBV7-2 and TRBJ2-7; tentatively, D is TRBD2 (5 bases). This CDR3 comprises 12 residues. The germline V and J ends were trimmed by 5 bases and 6 bases, with 11 bases remaining between them. Germline values: CDR1 SGHTA, CDR2 FQGNSA. The CDR3 nucleotides are TGTGCCAGCAGCCCGGGAATACGCGAGCAGTACTTC. Translation gives CASSPGIREQYF.

V gene TRBV2 combines with J gene TRBJ1-1; D is ambiguous. V lost 8 bases, J lost 0 bases, and 16 bases lay in between. The CDR3 contains 15 residues. Germline V lookup: CDR1 SNHLY, CDR2 FYNNEI. The CDR3 sequence is CASRQQTSLNTEAFF. The CDR3 coding sequence is TGTGCCAGCCGTCAACAGACGAGTTTGAACACTGAAGCTTTCTTT.

The chain carries TRBV7-3 and TRBJ2-6, with D tentatively TRBD2 (6 bases). V was clipped by 0 bases and J by 2 bases, with 8 bases between them. The length of the CDR3 is 16 residues. CDR1 SGHTA and CDR2 FQGTGA come from the germline V gene. For the CDR3, the DNA is TGTGCCAGCAGCTTAACTGGCGGGACTGGGGCCAACGTCCTGACTTTC. Translation: CASSLTGGTGANVLTF. The whole variable domain, remainder taken from reference TRBV7-3 and TRBJ2-6, is GAGVSQTPSNKVTEKGKYVELRCDPISGHTALYWYRQSLGQGPEFLIYFQGTGAADDSGLPNDRFFAVRPEGSVSTLKIQRTERGDSAVYLCASSLTGGTGANVLTFGAGSRLTVL.

This clone occurred many times. V gene TRBV5-1 combines with J gene TRBJ2-1; 13 nucleotides align to TRBD2. V gave up 2 bases and J gave up 9 bases; unmatched junction bases: 5. Germline V gene data show CDR1 as SGHRS and CDR2 as YFSETQ. The CDR3 has 15 amino acids. CDR3 DNA sequence: TGCGCCAGCAGCTTCACTAGCGGGGGGGCCGGTGAGCAGTTCTTC. It is translated as CASSFTSGGAGEQFF.

J is TRBJ2-7 and V is TRBV2; D possibly corresponds to TRBD1 (7 bases). Germline V gene data show CDR1 as SNHLY and CDR2 as FYNNEI. The V and J ends lost 6 bases and 4 bases respectively, with 16 bases between them. This CDR3 spans 14 amino acids. The CDR3 is CASSPESGGYEQYF. The CDR3 bases are TGTGCCAGCAGCCCCGAGTCAGGGGGGTACGAGCAGTACTTC. The entire variable domain, with the rest obtained from reference TRBV2 and TRBJ2-7, is as follows: EPEVTQTPSHQVTQMGQEVILRCVPISNHLYFYWYRQILGQKVEFLVSFYNNEISEKSEIFDDQFSVERPDGSNFTLKIRSTKLEDSAMYFCASSPESGGYEQYFGPGTRLTVT.

This chain uses TRBV6-5 with TRBJ2-5, with D possibly being TRBD2 (6 bases). Germline CDR1 MNHEY, CDR2 SVGAGI. The ends were cut back, 4 bases at V and 2 bases at J, with 11 bases in the middle. This CDR3 has 14 amino acids. The CDR3 here is CASSSPGLQETQYF. The CDR3 DNA sequence: TGTGCCAGCAGTTCCCCGGGACTTCAAGAGACCCAGTACTTC.

This clone appeared once. The sample holds other DNA sequences that translate to the same CDR3. The chain joins TRBV20-1 to TRBJ2-3; possible D gene TRBD1, 6 bases. V was clipped by 6 bases and J by 6 bases, with 7 bases between them. CDR3 length: 10 amino acids. Germline-derived CDR1 and CDR2 are DFQATT and SNEGSKA (reference sequence). CDR3 coding DNA: TGCAGTGCGGGGGCGGATACGCAGTATTTT. Its protein product is CSAGADTQYF.

In regard to this clone: Relative to the germline gene, one junction end is altered; a read error may explain this. The rearrangement joins TRBV15 to TRBJ2-7, with a tentative D call TRBD2 (5 bases). Germline values: CDR1 LNHNV, CDR2 YYDKDF (reference sequence). This CDR3 region has 13 residues. The CDR3 sequence: CATSRDFRGLRDF. The CDR3, as DNA: TGTGCCACCAGCAGAGATTTTCGCGGGTTAAGGGACTTC. Full variable domain (outside the CDR3, taken from reference TRBV15 and TRBJ2-7): DAMVIQNPRYQVTQFGKPVTLSCSQTLNHNVMYWYQQKSSQAPKLLFHYYDKDFNNEADTPDNFQSRRPNTSFCFLDIRSPGLGDTAMYLCATSRDFRGLRDFGPGTRLTVT.

The rearrangement uses TRBV30 and TRBJ2-3; D gene uncertain. V lost 0 bases and J 2 bases, leaving 12 bases between the germline ends. Germline V gives CDR1 GTSNPN, CDR2 SVGIG (reference sequence). The CDR3 runs 15 residues. CDR3 region: CAWSVLWADTDTQYF. CDR3 sequence (DNA): TGTGCCTGGAGTGTGCTATGGGCAGACACAGATACGCAGTATTTT.

Notes on this clone: A read error likely explains this, since a far larger clone differs by one base. The rearrangement links TRBV5-1 to TRBJ1-5; no clear D. Germline V gene sequence: CDR1 SGHRS, CDR2 YFSETQ. The length of the CDR3 is 13 residues. This CDR3 is CATSLDSNQPQHF. The CDR3 coding sequence is TGCGCCACCAGCTTGGACAGCAATCAGCCCCAGCATTTT.

The V call is TRBV5-1, the J call TRBJ2-6, with D perhaps matching TRBD1 (7 bases). This CDR3 is built from 15 residues. The V and J ends lost 3 bases and 3 bases respectively, with 10 bases between them. CDR1 is SGHRS and CDR2 is YFSETQ in the germline V gene. CDR3 sequence (DNA): TGCGCCAGCAGCTCAGGGGGAGGTGGGGCCAACGTCCTGACTTTC. Its protein product is CASSSGGGGANVLTF.

The genes are TRBV5-1 and TRBJ2-7; D uncertain. This CDR3 contains 12 residues. V dropped 0 bases and J dropped 10 bases, with 11 bases sitting between them. The V gene's germline CDR1 is SGHRS and CDR2 YFSETQ. The CDR3 is CASSLASQQQYF. The CDR3 nucleotides read TGCGCCAGCAGCTTGGCGTCACAGCAACAGTACTTC.

This chain uses TRBV16 with TRBJ2-5; 9 positions agree with TRBD1. CDR3 length: 15 amino acids. The J segment lost 6 bases and the V segment lost 0 bases, leaving 5 bases of the junction unmatched. Germline CDR1 reads KGHSY; CDR2 reads FQNENV. The CDR3 is CASSQSAGQGQTQYF. CDR3 in DNA: TGTGCCAGCAGCCAATCGGCGGGACAGGGCCAGACCCAGTACTTC.

V gene TRBV11-2 combines with J gene TRBJ2-1, with TRBD2 identical over 9 bases. This CDR3 region has 15 residues. V trimming: 5 bases; J trimming: 4 bases; junction bases outside the gene matches: 6. Germline CDR1 reads SGHAT; CDR2 reads FQNNGV. For the CDR3, the DNA is TGTGCCAGCAGCAAAGTCAGCGGGAGGTACAATGAGCAGTTCTTC. Protein sequence: CASSKVSGRYNEQFF.

The chain employs TRBV25-1 and TRBJ1-6, with 9 positions matching TRBD1. CDR1 is MGHDK and CDR2 is SYGVNS in the germline V gene. This CDR3 region has 16 residues. The junction had 14 bases not matched to a gene; V was cut back by 7 bases and J by 10 bases. CDR3 sequence: CASMSTTGTGSSPLHF. CDR3 coding DNA: TGTGCCAGCATGTCTACAACCGGGACAGGGTCCTCACCCCTCCACTTT. Full variable domain (remainder filled in from reference TRBV25-1 and TRBJ1-6): EADIYQTPRYLVIGTGKKITLECSQTMGHDKMYWYQQDPGMELHLIHYSYGVNSTEKGDLSSESTVSRIRTEHFPLTLESARPSHTSQYLCASMSTTGTGSSPLHFGNGTRLTVT.

This clone was seen a handful of times. The gene calls are TRBV11-2 and TRBJ1-1, with D possibly being TRBD1 (6 bases). Trimming stripped 0 bases from V and 4 bases from J, with 12 bases between. In germline, CDR1 is SGHAT, CDR2 FQNNGV. This CDR3 spans 15 amino acids. CDR3 region: CASSLDWGAGTEAFF. CDR3 in DNA: TGTGCCAGCAGCTTAGATTGGGGGGCGGGCACTGAAGCTTTCTTT. The full variable domain, in which reference TRBV11-2 and TRBJ1-1 provide the parts outside the CDR3, is EAGVAQSPRYKIIEKRQSVAFWCNPISGHATLYWYQQILGQGPKLLIQFQNNGVVDDSQLPKDRFSAERLKGVDSTLKIQPAKLEDSAVYLCASSLDWGAGTEAFFGQGTRLTVV.

This clone was observed a few times. The chain links TRBV2 to TRBJ1-1; D is unresolved. The CDR3 loop spans 13 amino acids. V shed 1 base and J shed 3 bases, with 6 bases lying between them. The germline CDR1 and CDR2 sequences are SNHLY and FYNNEI. CDR3 loop: CASSEGRHTEAFF. For the CDR3, the DNA is TGTGCCAGCAGTGAAGGACGACACACTGAAGCTTTCTTT.